This TCR beta chain was obtained from a study of cytomegalovirus exposure and HLA in healthy donors. Findings of the study overall: Associated with HLA alleles at 0.05 false discovery rate in a later analysis were around 17,000 TCR beta sequences. Rare TCR sequences dominated, though some public TCRs recurred in many donors. The authors later found most CMV-associated TCR beta chains appeared HLA-restricted.

At sampling all donors were nominally healthy, likely with unrecorded immune exposures. The primer mix had 60 Vbeta and 13 Jbeta primers. Clones were read by immunoSEQ multiplex PCR, and TCRdb kept only the in-frame ones, dropping some. The sample has roughly 190,000 clones, 74% seen once. For this clone: As yet, its antigen is unknown.

Trimming shortened V by 4 bases and J by 1 base, and 5 bases separated the two germline ends. The CDR3 is 13 amino acids. Germline loops: CDR1 WSHSY, CDR2 SAAADI. The chain recombines TRBV10-2 with TRBJ1-5; D is uncertain. This clonotype was obtained from a woman aged 25 to 39 in good health and CMV-seropositive. The material sequenced was PBMCs. The CDR3: CASSVESNQPQHF. The CDR3 DNA reads as TGCGCCAGCAGTGTAGAGAGCAATCAGCCCCAGCATTTT.